The clone carrying this T cell receptor beta chain appeared a single time. Antigen specificity is unknown. These data originate in a study of radiation and T cells in renal cell carcinoma. Study overall: Nephrectomy followed 15 Gy stereotactic body radiation by 4 weeks. Study outcomes and limitations: In blood, top tumor clones expanded by 2 weeks, shrinking by 4. Pretreatment tumor biopsies were lacking, so baseline clonotypes are unknown.

Generated by immunoSEQ multiplex PCR, the TCRdb table keeps only in-frame clones and is missing some. The sample has 100,000 to 150,000 clones, around 84% seen once; the top ten hold around 3%. The CDR3 is made up of 16 amino acids. Germline CDR1 and CDR2: SEHNR and FQNEAQ (reference sequence). After removal of 1 base from V and 5 bases from J, the junction contained 5 bases not matched to a gene. The time point is: baseline pretreatment blood. The treatment denotes: 15 Gy SBRT to primary tumor, nephrectomy 4 weeks later. The patient's renal cell carcinoma had clear cell pathology. The receptor was isolated from a woman aged 55-75 years with renal cell carcinoma. V gene TRBV7-9 combines with J gene TRBJ2-2, with 9 bases that match TRBD1. The sequenced sample was blood, obtained from a patient whose treatment included radiotherapy and nephrectomy. The CDR3 bases are TGTGCCAGCAGCTTAGACGGGACAGGGCGGACCGGGGAGCTGTTTTTT. Protein sequence: CASSLDGTGRTGELFF.